These T cell receptor beta chains were read from a single sample in a study of radiation and T cells in renal cell carcinoma. Produced via immunoSEQ multiplex PCR; TCRdb's table is partial and in-frame only. The table has just under 80,000 clones, approximately 86% seen once. The sequenced sample was blood, obtained from a patient whose treatment included radiotherapy and nephrectomy. The receptors come from a woman between 45 and 60 years old with renal cell carcinoma. Both conserved end residues are part of each CDR3. The D gene is left open where the match is weak. Clone size is given for some rows only: seen once, a few or many times, or a class if the clone is expanded.

clone_size,j_call,v_call,d_call,cdr3_length,cdr3_nt,cdr3_aa
.,TRBJ1-1,TRBV7-2,TRBD1,12,TGTGCCAGCAGCTTACGGACAGGGCCCGCTTTCTTT,CASSLRTGPAFF
.,TRBJ2-2,TRBV18,.,13,TGTGCCAGCTCGGACTATAACACCGGGGAGCTGTTTTTT,CASSDYNTGELFF
.,TRBJ2-7,TRBV19,.,15,TGTGCCAGTAGTATTTCTCCCACCATCTCCTACGAGCAGTACTTC,CASSISPTISYEQYF
once,TRBJ2-3,TRBV9,.,13,TGTGCCAGCAGCGGGTCGCAGGCAGATACGCAGTATTTT,CASSGSQADTQYF
.,TRBJ2-5,TRBV15,.,13,TGTGCCACCAGCCCCCGGCACAGGGAGACCCAGTACTTC,CATSPRHRETQYF
.,TRBJ2-1,TRBV9,.,14,TGTGCCAGCAGCGTAGATCTGGGGTGGAATGAGCAGTTCTTC,CASSVDLGWNEQFF
.,TRBJ2-3,TRBV21-1,.,16,TGTGCCAGCAGCAAAGGGAAGGGGCCCCCCACAGATACGCAGTATTTT,CASSKGKGPPTDTQYF
.,TRBJ2-5,TRBV5-1,.,13,TGCGCCAGCAGCTTGGGTAGTGAAGAGACCCAGTACTTC,CASSLGSEETQYF
few,TRBJ2-3,TRBV6-5,TRBD2,16,TGTGCCAGCAGTTCGCGCTTAGCGGGAGATCGAGATACGCAGTATTTT,CASSSRLAGDRDTQYF
few,TRBJ1-1,TRBV7-9,.,14,TGTGCCAGCAGCCCGGACAGCCAAGCAACTGAAGCTTTCTTT,CASSPDSQATEAFF
.,TRBJ1-3,TRBV18,.,16,TGTGCCAGCTCACCGGGCGGAGGCGACTCTGGAAACACCATATATTTT,CASSPGGGDSGNTIYF
.,TRBJ2-2,TRBV4-3,.,16,TGCGCCAGCAGCCAAGATCGGGCCCCAGGGACCGGGGAGCTGTTTTTT,CASSQDRAPGTGELFF
.,TRBJ2-2,TRBV5-8,.,14,TGTGCCAGCAGCTTGTACGGAAACACCGGGGAGCTGTTTTTT,CASSLYGNTGELFF
.,TRBJ1-3,TRBV5-5,.,15,TGTGCCAGCAGCCGGGACACCTCCTCTGGAAACACCATATATTTT,CASSRDTSSGNTIYF
.,TRBJ2-4,TRBV4-3,.,21,TGCGCCAGCAGCCAAGATCTCGGGGGCAGGGGGGAGGTACTAGCCAAAAACATTCAGTACTTC,CASSQDLGGRGEVLAKNIQYF